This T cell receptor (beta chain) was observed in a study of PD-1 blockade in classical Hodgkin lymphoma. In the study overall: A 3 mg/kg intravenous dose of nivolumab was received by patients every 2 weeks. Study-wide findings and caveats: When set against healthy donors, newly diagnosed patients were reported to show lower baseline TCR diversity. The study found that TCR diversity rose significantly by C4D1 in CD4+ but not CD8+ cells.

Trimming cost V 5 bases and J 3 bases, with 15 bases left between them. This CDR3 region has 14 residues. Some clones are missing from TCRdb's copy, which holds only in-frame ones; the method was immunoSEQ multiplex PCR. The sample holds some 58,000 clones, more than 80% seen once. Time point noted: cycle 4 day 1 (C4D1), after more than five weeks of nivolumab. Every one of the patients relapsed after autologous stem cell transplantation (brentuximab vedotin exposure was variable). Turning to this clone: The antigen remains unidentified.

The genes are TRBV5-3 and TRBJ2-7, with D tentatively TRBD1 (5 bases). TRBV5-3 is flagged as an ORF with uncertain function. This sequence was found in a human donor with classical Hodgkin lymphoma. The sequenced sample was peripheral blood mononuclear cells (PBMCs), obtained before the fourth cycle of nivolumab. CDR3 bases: TGTGCCAGAAGAGCAGGGTGCAAGGACTACGAGCAGTACTTC. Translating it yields CARRAGCKDYEQYF.